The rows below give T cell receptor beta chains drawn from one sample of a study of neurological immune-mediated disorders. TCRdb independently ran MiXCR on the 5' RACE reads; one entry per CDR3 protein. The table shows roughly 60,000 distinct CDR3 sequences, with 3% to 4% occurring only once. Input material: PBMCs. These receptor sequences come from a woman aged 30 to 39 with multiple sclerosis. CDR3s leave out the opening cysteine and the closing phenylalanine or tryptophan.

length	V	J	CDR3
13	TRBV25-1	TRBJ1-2	ASSAGLGAIYGYT
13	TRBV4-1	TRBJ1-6	ASSQEWTENSPLN
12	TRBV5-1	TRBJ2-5	ASSFEGGSETQY
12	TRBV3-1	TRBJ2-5	ASSRGQGIETQY
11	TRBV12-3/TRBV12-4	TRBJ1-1	ASRVYQGSEAF
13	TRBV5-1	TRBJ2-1	ASSLQGLAGGGQF
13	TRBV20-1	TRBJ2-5	SARVSNMNQETQY
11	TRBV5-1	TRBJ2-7	ASNLPGSYEQY
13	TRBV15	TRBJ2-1	ATRGQAGSYNEQF
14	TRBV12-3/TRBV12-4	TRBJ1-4	ASSDRGLATNEKLF
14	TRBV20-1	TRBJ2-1	SARAPGLGSRNEQF
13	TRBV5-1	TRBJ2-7	ASSSPGQGYYEQY
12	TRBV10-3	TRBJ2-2	ATAQSGGTGELF
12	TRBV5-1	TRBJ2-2	ATGQGPNTGELF
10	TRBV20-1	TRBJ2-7	SAETGKDEQY
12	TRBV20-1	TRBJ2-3	SARAGGITDTQY
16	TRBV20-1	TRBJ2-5	SASGLFLLAAKQETQY
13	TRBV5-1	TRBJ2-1	ASSLALAGPIEQF
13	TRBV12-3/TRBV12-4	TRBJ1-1	ASSLWGTGSTEAF
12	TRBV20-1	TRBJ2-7	SASLTGGGYEQY
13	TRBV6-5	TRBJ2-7	ASRALAGGSYEQY
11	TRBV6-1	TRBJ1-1	ASSTGGSTEAF
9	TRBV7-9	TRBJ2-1	ASSFEIEQF
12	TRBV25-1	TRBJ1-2	ASSEPARDRHYT
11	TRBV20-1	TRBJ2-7	SASRTSGREQY
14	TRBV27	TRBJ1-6	ASSLGGTLYNSPLN
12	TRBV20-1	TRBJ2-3	SGRAFKAPDTQY
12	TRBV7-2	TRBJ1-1	ASSARTGGTEAF
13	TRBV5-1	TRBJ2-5	ASSEAGTGQETQY
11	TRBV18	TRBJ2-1	ASSTNGYNEQF
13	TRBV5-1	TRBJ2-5	ASSSSGTLVETQY
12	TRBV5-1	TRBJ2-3	ASSSNSRLDTQY
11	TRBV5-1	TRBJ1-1	ASSLNSATLAF
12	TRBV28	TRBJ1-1	ASSLTGSNTEAF
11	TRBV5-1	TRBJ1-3	ASRQGSGNTIY
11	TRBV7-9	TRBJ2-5	ASSYGTQETQY
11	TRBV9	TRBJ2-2	ASSVRLAGELF
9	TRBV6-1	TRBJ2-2	AIYLDGELF
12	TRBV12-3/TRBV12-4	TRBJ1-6	ASSLMDIQSPLH
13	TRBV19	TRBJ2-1	ASTQRDRGRNEQF
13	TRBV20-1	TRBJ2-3	SAGRMSVSTDTQY
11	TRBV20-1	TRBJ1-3	SASGGIGNTIY
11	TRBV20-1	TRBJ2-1	SALYTLNNEQF
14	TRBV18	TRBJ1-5	ASSPQSGGWNQPQH
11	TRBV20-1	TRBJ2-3	SLGRADTDTQY
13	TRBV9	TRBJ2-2	ASRGQGLEPGELF
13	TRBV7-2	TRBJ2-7	ASSPMTSGSNEQY
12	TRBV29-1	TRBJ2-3	SVRHRGSTDTQY
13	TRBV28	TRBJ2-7	ASSSSVAGSYEQY
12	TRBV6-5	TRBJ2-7	ASSYSSGSSEQY
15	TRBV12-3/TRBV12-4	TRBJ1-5	ASSSYLQQGRGQPQH
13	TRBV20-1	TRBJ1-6	SARGDKARTLTLH
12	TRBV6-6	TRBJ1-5	ASTLAGQNQPQN
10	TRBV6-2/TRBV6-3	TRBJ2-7	ASSSSMYEQY
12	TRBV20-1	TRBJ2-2	SARGGARTGELF
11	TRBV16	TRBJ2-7	ASSQAGGYEQY
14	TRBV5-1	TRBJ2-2	ASSLESGSNTGELF
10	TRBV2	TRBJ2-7	ASRGYVYEQY
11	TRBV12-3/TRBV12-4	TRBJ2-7	ASSFGYSSEQY